The 29 T cell receptor beta chains reported below all come from one sample, sequenced in a study of cytomegalovirus exposure and HLA in healthy donors. Method: immunoSEQ multiplex PCR; TCRdb's copy keeps in-frame clones and lacks some. The top ten hold 11% to 15% of the sample, which has a few hundred thousand clones, roughly 84% seen once. Input material: PBMCs. The origin of the receptors is a woman aged 30 to 39 in good health and CMV-seropositive.

The gene calls are TRBV7-9 and TRBJ2-7; tentatively, D is TRBD2 (5 bases). Trimming cost V 5 bases and J 4 bases, with 12 bases left between them. CDR3 size: 13 residues. Germline V gene data show CDR1 as SEHNR and CDR2 as FQNEAQ (reference sequence). CDR3: CASSPRGFYEQYF. CDR3 coding DNA: TGTGCCAGCAGCCCCCGGGGATTTTACGAGCAGTACTTC.

The CDR3 coding sequence is TGTGCCAGCAGCCTACTAGCGGGAGGCTACAATGAGCAGTTCTTC. Its protein is CASSLLAGGYNEQFF. V usage is TRBV2 and J usage is TRBJ2-1, with 12 bases aligning to TRBD2. Germline CDR1 SNHLY, CDR2 FYNNEI. The J segment lost 3 bases and the V segment lost 6 bases, leaving 3 bases of the junction unmatched. The CDR3 spans 15 residues. The full variable domain, rest sourced from reference TRBV2 and TRBJ2-1, is EPEVTQTPSHQVTQMGQEVILRCVPISNHLYFYWYRQILGQKVEFLVSFYNNEISEKSEIFDDQFSVERPDGSNFTLKIRSTKLEDSAMYFCASSLLAGGYNEQFFGPGTRLTVL.

The genes are TRBV5-4 and TRBJ2-7, with D possibly matching TRBD1 (5 bases). V gave up 4 bases and J gave up 3 bases, with 14 bases separating them. This CDR3 comprises 14 residues. Germline assignment: CDR1 SGHNT and CDR2 YYREEE (reference sequence). In DNA, the CDR3 is TGTGCCAGCAGCCCCGGACACTTTAACTACGAGCAGTACTTC. It translates to CASSPGHFNYEQYF.

This clone has only a few counts. The rearrangement joins TRBV10-3 to TRBJ1-2, with unresolved D. The CDR3 has 14 residues. Germline CDR1 reads ENHRY; CDR2 reads SYGVKD. V lost 6 bases and J lost 1, with 12 bases in between. Here the CDR3 reads CAISSTQSNYGYTF. The CDR3, as DNA: TGTGCCATCAGCTCCACCCAGAGTAACTATGGCTACACCTTC.

The chain recombines TRBV19 with TRBJ2-3, with 11 bases fitting TRBD1. The CDR3 is 15 residues long. V gave up 5 bases and J gave up 4 bases; unmatched junction bases: 5. Germline CDR1 reads LNHDA; CDR2 reads SQIVND (reference sequence). Here the CDR3 DNA reads TGTGCCAGTAGTCCCGGACAGGGGGCGGCAGATACGCAGTATTTT. Translating gives CASSPGQGAADTQYF.

This chain uses TRBV18 with TRBJ2-4; 7 bases are a match to TRBD1. V lost 4 bases, J lost 4 bases, and 4 bases stayed unmatched. This CDR3 is built from 14 residues. In germline, CDR1 is KGHSH, CDR2 LQKENI. The CDR3 here is CASSRGDSKNIQYF. CDR3 nucleotides: TGTGCCAGCTCACGAGGGGACAGTAAAAACATTCAGTACTTC.

This sequence joins TRBV27 and TRBJ1-5; tentatively, D is TRBD1 (6 bases). The CDR3 length is 14 residues. The germline V gene encodes CDR1 MNHEY and CDR2 SMNVEV (reference sequence). Deletions cut 3 bases from V and 4 bases from J, with 10 bases between. The CDR3: CASSFRGPNQPQHF. In nucleotides, the CDR3 is TGTGCCAGCAGTTTTCGGGGGCCTAATCAGCCCCAGCATTTT.

The chain has TRBV11-2 and TRBJ1-2; possible D gene TRBD1, 5 bases. Trimming pared 0 bases from V and 6 bases from J, leaving 11 bases between. CDR3 length: 14 residues. The germline V gene encodes CDR1 SGHAT and CDR2 FQNNGV. The CDR3 DNA reads TGTGCCAGCAGCTTAGATAGACAAGGGGATGGCTACACCTTC. This translates into CASSLDRQGDGYTF.

This clone has a count of ten or more. This chain connects TRBV27 to TRBJ2-7, with D uncertain. V was shortened by 6 bases and J by 5 bases, with 14 bases between the two germline ends. The germline V gene encodes CDR1 MNHEY and CDR2 SMNVEV (reference sequence). The CDR3 extends over 13 amino acids. CDR3 bases: TGTGCCAGCAGCCCCCTTAACAGAGACGAGCAGTACTTC. Translating it yields CASSPLNRDEQYF.

The table lists this clone with a count of one. The chain carries TRBV19 and TRBJ2-1; 12 nucleotides match TRBD2. V lost 9 bases, J lost 5 bases, and 11 bases stayed unmatched. Germline V gives CDR1 LNHDA, CDR2 SQIVND (reference sequence). The CDR3 spans 16 residues. The CDR3 reads CASTISLAGGNNEQFF. CDR3 DNA sequence: TGTGCCAGCACAATAAGTCTAGCGGGAGGGAACAATGAGCAGTTCTTC.

The chain links TRBV13 to TRBJ2-7; D gene unclear. The length of the CDR3 is 14 residues. Trimming took off 2 bases at V and 2 bases at J, with 10 bases between the two ends. The germline gives CDR1 PRHDT, CDR2 FYEKMQ (reference sequence). CDR3 loop: CASSLLGNPYEQYF. Written as DNA, the CDR3 is TGTGCCAGCAGCTTACTAGGGAACCCCTACGAGCAGTACTTC. The entire variable domain, with the rest obtained from reference TRBV13 and TRBJ2-7, is as follows: AAGVIQSPRHLIKEKRETATLKCYPIPRHDTVYWYQQGPGQDPQFLISFYEKMQSDKGSIPDRFSAQQFSDYHSELNMSSLELGDSALYFCASSLLGNPYEQYFGPGTRLTVT.

The V and J genes are TRBV6-1 and TRBJ2-7; 9 positions match TRBD1. V lost 4 bases, J lost 2 bases, and 3 bases stayed unmatched. From germline, CDR1 is MNHNS and CDR2 SASEGT. CDR3 length: 14 amino acids. The CDR3 loop reads CASSVGQGTYEQYF. In nucleotides, the CDR3 is TGTGCCAGCAGTGTGGGACAGGGCACCTACGAGCAGTACTTC.

The chain carries TRBV7-2 and TRBJ2-3; D gene unclear. The V gene lost 5 bases and the J gene lost 6 bases, with 6 bases spanning the gap. Germline loops: CDR1 SGHTA, CDR2 FQGNSA. The CDR3 has 11 residues. CDR3 nucleotides: TGTGCCAGCAGCCTCAGGGATACGCAGTATTTT. Protein: CASSLRDTQYF.

This sequence joins TRBV13 and TRBJ2-7, with 9 nucleotides matching TRBD2. Germline V gene data show CDR1 as PRHDT and CDR2 as FYEKMQ (reference sequence). This CDR3 region has 15 residues. The ends lost 5 bases at V and 3 bases at J; junction bases unmatched: 8. In DNA form, the CDR3 reads TGTGCCAGCAGCGGGAGTGGTAGCGGGAGCTACGAGCAGTACTTC. It codes for CASSGSGSGSYEQYF. Based on the CDR3 plus reference TRBV13 and TRBJ2-7, the full variable domain is AAGVIQSPRHLIKEKRETATLKCYPIPRHDTVYWYQQGPGQDPQFLISFYEKMQSDKGSIPDRFSAQQFSDYHSELNMSSLELGDSALYFCASSGSGSGSYEQYFGPGTRLTVT.

This rearrangement joins TRBV27 to TRBJ2-7, with 12 bases lining up with TRBD2. The junction had 12 bases not matched to a gene; V was cut back by 9 bases and J by 3 bases. Germline CDR1 reads MNHEY; CDR2 reads SMNVEV (reference sequence). The CDR3 consists of 16 residues. The DNA for the CDR3 is TGTGCCAGTAAAAGACCCGGACTAGCGGGGAGCTACGAGCAGTACTTC. Protein product: CASKRPGLAGSYEQYF.

V is TRBV5-6 and J is TRBJ1-1; 9 nucleotides line up with TRBD1. In germline, CDR1 is SGHDT, CDR2 YYEEEE. The CDR3 loop spans 14 amino acids. V lost 3 bases, J lost 11 bases, and 11 bases stayed unmatched. The CDR3 nucleotides are TGTGCCAGCAGCTCTGGGACAGGGATCGCGGGGGCTTTCTTT. Residues: CASSSGTGIAGAFF.

CDR3: CASSFTWTSLETQYF. As DNA, the CDR3 is TGTGCCAGCAGCTTTACCTGGACTAGTTTAGAGACCCAGTACTTC. This chain connects TRBV14 to TRBJ2-5; TRBD2 matches at 7 bases. Trimming at V came to 5 bases and at J to 4 bases, leaving 10 bases not matched to a gene. The CDR3 is 15 amino acids. Looked up from germline, CDR1 is SGHDN and CDR2 is FVKESK.

This clone has just a few counts. This chain joins TRBV6-1 and TRBJ2-3, with 9 bases lining up with TRBD2. Germline-derived CDR1 and CDR2 are MNHNS and SASEGT. V gave up 1 base and J gave up 2 bases; unmatched junction bases: 1. The CDR3 totals 15 residues. In DNA, the CDR3 is TGTGCCAGCAGTGAAGTAGCGGGAGCCACAGATACGCAGTATTTT. Translation: CASSEVAGATDTQYF.

This CDR3 reads CASSLESNQPQHF. DNA of the CDR3: TGTGCCAGCAGTTTGGAGAGCAATCAGCCCCAGCATTTT. This chain connects TRBV28 to TRBJ1-5; D unresolved. The V gene lost 3 bases and the J gene lost 1 base, with 4 bases spanning the gap. Germline-derived CDR1 and CDR2 are MDHEN and SYDVKM. CDR3 length equals 13 residues.

The chain carries TRBV4-1 and TRBJ2-7; TRBD2 matches 9 bases. The V gene end was trimmed by 4 bases and the J gene end by 2 bases; junction bases not matched to a gene: 6. The CDR3 runs to 15 residues. In germline, CDR1 is MGHRA, CDR2 YSYEKL. CDR3 loop: CASSLSSGATYEQYF. In nucleotides, the CDR3 is TGCGCCAGCAGCCTGTCTAGCGGGGCCACCTACGAGCAGTACTTC.

This chain joins TRBV9 and TRBJ2-6, with D unclear. The ends were cut back, 4 bases at V and 2 bases at J, with 22 bases in the middle. The CDR3 is made up of 19 amino acids. Germline V CDR1 and CDR2: SGDLS, YYNGEE. The CDR3 reads CASSISSLLSGAGANVLTF. CDR3 nucleotide sequence: TGTGCCAGCAGCATAAGTTCCCTCCTCAGTGGGGCTGGGGCCAACGTCCTGACTTTC.

V gene TRBV27 combines with J gene TRBJ1-5; 7 bases are shared with TRBD1. This CDR3 contains 14 residues. Looked up from germline, CDR1 is MNHEY and CDR2 is SMNVEV (reference sequence). V was pared by 6 bases and J by 3 bases, with 5 bases of the junction left unmatched. CDR3 coding DNA: TGTGCCAGCAGACTGACAGGGCCCAATCAGCCCCAGCATTTT. It translates to CASRLTGPNQPQHF.

This clone was seen just once. The chain recombines TRBV9 with TRBJ1-2; tentatively, D is TRBD1 (5 bases). This CDR3 is built from 12 residues. CDR1 is SGDLS and CDR2 is YYNGEE in the germline V gene. Trimming shortened V by 6 bases and J by 8 bases, and 14 bases separated the two germline ends. CDR3 loop: CASNSLGDGYTF. The CDR3 region has the DNA TGTGCCAGCAACAGTTTAGGGGACGGCTACACCTTC.

The chain joins TRBV28 to TRBJ2-3; D is perhaps TRBD2 (5 bases). The V and J ends lost 0 bases and 1 base respectively, with 11 bases between them. The germline V gene encodes CDR1 MDHEN and CDR2 SYDVKM. The length of the CDR3 is 16 residues. Written as DNA, the CDR3 is TGTGCCAGCAGTTTATGGGGCCTTAGCGGCACAGATACGCAGTATTTT. Protein: CASSLWGLSGTDTQYF.

V is TRBV18 and J is TRBJ1-2, with D maybe TRBD1 (6 bases). The V end lost 3 bases, the J end lost 3 bases, and 11 bases lay between the germline ends. The CDR3 sequence is 14 residues long. CDR1 is KGHSH and CDR2 is LQKENI in the germline V gene. DNA for the CDR3: TGTGCCAGCTCACCCGGACAGCTTGACTATGGCTACACCTTC. Encoded protein: CASSPGQLDYGYTF.

This chain joins TRBV28 and TRBJ2-7, with 7 nucleotides matching TRBD2. CDR3 size: 15 residues. Germline V gene lookup returns CDR1 MDHEN and CDR2 SYDVKM. V shed 3 bases and J 3 bases; nucleotides not matched to a gene: 8. The CDR3: CASSLRWEGRYEQYF. CDR3 sequence (DNA): TGTGCCAGCAGTTTGAGGTGGGAGGGCCGCTACGAGCAGTACTTC.

The chain is built from TRBV30 and TRBJ2-2; possibly TRBD1 for D (5 bases). This CDR3 is 14 amino acids long. The germline V gene has CDR1 GTSNPN and CDR2 SVGIG (reference sequence). V was pared by 2 bases and J by 3 bases, with 10 bases between. CDR3 DNA sequence: TGTGCCTGGAGTTCAGGGTTGTACACCGGGGAGCTGTTTTTT. Amino acid sequence: CAWSSGLYTGELFF. Full variable domain (rest looked up from reference TRBV30 and TRBJ2-2): SQTIHQWPATLVQPVGSPLSLECTVEGTSNPNLYWYRQAAGRGLQLLFYSVGIGQISSEVPQNLSASRPQDRQFILSSKKLLLSDSGFYLCAWSSGLYTGELFFGEGSRLTVL.

The chain links TRBV9 to TRBJ1-3; D may be TRBD1 (5 bases). Germline lookup yields CDR1 SGDLS and CDR2 YYNGEE. CDR3 length equals 16 residues. V lost 3 bases, J lost 3 bases, and 16 bases lay in between. The CDR3: CASSAGGETVGNTIYF. CDR3 DNA: TGTGCCAGCAGCGCCGGTGGGGAGACAGTTGGAAACACCATATATTTT. Supplemented by reference TRBV9 and TRBJ1-3, the full variable domain reads DSGVTQTPKHLITATGQRVTLRCSPRSGDLSVYWYQQSLDQGLQFLIQYYNGEERAKGNILERFSAQQFPDLHSELNLSSLELGDSALYFCASSAGGETVGNTIYFGEGSWLTVV.

This clone has only one observation. This chain links TRBV4-2 with TRBJ1-1; D uncertain. The CDR3 contains 15 residues. Deletions cut 0 bases from V and 3 bases from J, with 11 bases between. Germline CDR1 LGHNA, CDR2 YNFKEQ. The CDR3 sequence is CASSQDLGVDTEAFF. The CDR3 DNA follows: TGTGCCAGCAGCCAAGATCTCGGGGTAGACACTGAAGCTTTCTTT.